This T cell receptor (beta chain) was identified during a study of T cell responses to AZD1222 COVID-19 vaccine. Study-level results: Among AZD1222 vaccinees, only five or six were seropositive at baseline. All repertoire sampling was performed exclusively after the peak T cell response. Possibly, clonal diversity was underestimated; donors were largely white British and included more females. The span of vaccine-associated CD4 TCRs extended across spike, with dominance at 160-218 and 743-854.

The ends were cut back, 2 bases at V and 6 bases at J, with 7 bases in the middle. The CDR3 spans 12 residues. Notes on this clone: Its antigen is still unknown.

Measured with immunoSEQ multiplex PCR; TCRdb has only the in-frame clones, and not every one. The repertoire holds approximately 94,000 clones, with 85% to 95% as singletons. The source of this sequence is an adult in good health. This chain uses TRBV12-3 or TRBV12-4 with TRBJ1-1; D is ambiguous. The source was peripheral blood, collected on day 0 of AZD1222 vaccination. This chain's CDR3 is CASSLRGPEAFF. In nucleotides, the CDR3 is TGTGCCAGCAGTTTAAGAGGGCCTGAAGCTTTCTTT.